This entry features one TCR beta chain sequence. The V gene's germline CDR1 is LGHNA and CDR2 YSLEER. The V end lost 0 bases, the J end lost 6 bases, and 14 bases lay between the germline ends. The CDR3 loop spans 15 amino acids. It was during active infection that Seattle patients were enrolled and then longitudinally followed. The source of the sample is a study of blood T cell repertoires in COVID-19. Study-wide context: Acute and convalescent COVID-19 specimens originated in the United States, Italy and Spain. PBMCs, B-cell-depleted T cells, or T cells provided the cDNA or gDNA that made up the material.

This table comes from immunoSEQ multiplex PCR, and its TCRdb copy is limited to in-frame clones, with some not included. The sample consists of approximately 290,000 clones, around 81% of them appearing once. This receptor was identified in a person aged 70 to 85 with COVID-19, enrolled during active disease. This chain joins TRBV4-3 and TRBJ1-1; the D gene is possibly TRBD1 (6 bases). Source material: peripheral blood. The DNA of the CDR3 is TGCGCCAGCAGCCAAGATGGCCACAGGGCTTCTGAAGCTTTCTTT. As protein: CASSQDGHRASEAFF.